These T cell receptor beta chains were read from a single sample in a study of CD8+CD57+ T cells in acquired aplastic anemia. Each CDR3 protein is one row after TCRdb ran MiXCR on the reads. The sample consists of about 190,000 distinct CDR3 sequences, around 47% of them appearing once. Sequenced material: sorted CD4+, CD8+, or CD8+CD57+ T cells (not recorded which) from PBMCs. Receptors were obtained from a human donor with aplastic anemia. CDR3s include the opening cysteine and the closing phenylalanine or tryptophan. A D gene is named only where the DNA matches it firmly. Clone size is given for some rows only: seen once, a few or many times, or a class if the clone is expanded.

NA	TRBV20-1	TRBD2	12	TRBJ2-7	TGCGGTGCTAGCGGGACTTCCTACGAGCAGCACTTC	CGASGTSYEQHF
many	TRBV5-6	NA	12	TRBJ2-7	TGTGCCAGCAGCTTACGGTCGGGCGAGCAGTACTTC	CASSLRSGEQYF
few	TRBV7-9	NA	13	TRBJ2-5	TGTGCCAGCAGCTTAACTGTCCAAGAGACCCAGTACTTC	CASSLTVQETQYF
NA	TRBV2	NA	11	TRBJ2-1	TGTGCCAGCATCACATACAATGAGCAGTTCTTC	CASITYNEQFF
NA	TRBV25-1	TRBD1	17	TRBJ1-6	TGTGCCAGCAGTTACAGGGGAACCAGCTCCTATAATTCACCCCTCCACTTT	CASSYRGTSSYNSPLHF
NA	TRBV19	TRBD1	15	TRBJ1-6	TGTGCCAGTAGGGCAGGGGGCTCCTATAATTCACCCCTCCACTTT	CASRAGGSYNSPLHF
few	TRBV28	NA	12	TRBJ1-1	TGTGCCAGCAGTTTAAGGCGGGGACCAGCTTTCTTT	CASSLRRGPAFF
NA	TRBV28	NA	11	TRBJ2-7	TGTGCCAGTAGGGACGGCTACGAGCAGTACTTC	CASRDGYEQYF
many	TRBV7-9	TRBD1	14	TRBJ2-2	TGTGCCAGCAGCAGGGGACAGCGCACCGGGGAGCTGTTTTTT	CASSRGQRTGELFF
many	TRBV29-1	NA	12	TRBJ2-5	TGCAGCGTTGACAGGGCCCAAGAGACCCAGTACTTC	CSVDRAQETQYF
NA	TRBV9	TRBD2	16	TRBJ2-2	TGTGCCAGCAGTGTAGGTGGGAGGGGAAACACCGGGGAGCTGTCTTTT	CASSVGGRGNTGELSF
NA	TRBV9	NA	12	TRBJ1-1	TGTGCCAGCAGGGATGAGACAGGACAAGCTTTCTTT	CASRDETGQAFF
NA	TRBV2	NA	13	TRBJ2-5	TGTGCCAGCACTGGTATGACGGTCAAGACCCAGTACTTC	CASTGMTVKTQYF
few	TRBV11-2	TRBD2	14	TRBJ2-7	TGTGCCAGCAAAAAAGGGAGGGAGAACTACGAGCAGTACTTC	CASKKGRENYEQYF
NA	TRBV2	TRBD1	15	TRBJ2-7	TGTGCCAGCAGGGACCGACAGGGGAGCTCCTACGAGCAGTACTTC	CASRDRQGSSYEQYF
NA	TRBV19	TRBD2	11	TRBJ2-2	TGTGCCAGCCTAGCGGGGGGGGAGCTGTTTTTT	CASLAGGELFF
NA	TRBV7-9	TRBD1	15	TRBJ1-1	TGTGCCAGCAGCTTAACACAGGGGGTGCGGACTGAAGCTTTCTTT	CASSLTQGVRTEAFF
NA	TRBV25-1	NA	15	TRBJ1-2	TGTGCCAGCAGTGAAATGGGGGTGTTCAACTATGGCTACACCTTC	CASSEMGVFNYGYTF
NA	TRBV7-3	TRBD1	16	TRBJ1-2	TGTGCCAGCAGCCACGGGACAGGCCAGGGAACGAGAGGCTACACCTTC	CASSHGTGQGTRGYTF
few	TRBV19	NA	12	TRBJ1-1	TGTGCCAGTAGGACAGGGAACACTGAAGCTTTCTTT	CASRTGNTEAFF
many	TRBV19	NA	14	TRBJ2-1	TGTGCCAGTAGTTCGAGTTACCCCTACAATGAGCAGTTCTTC	CASSSSYPYNEQFF
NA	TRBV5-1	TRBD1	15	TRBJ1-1	TGCGCCAGCAGCCGGGACAGTCTTATGAACACTGAAGCTTTCTTT	CASSRDSLMNTEAFF
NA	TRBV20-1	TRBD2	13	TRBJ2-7	TGCAGTGCTAGCGGCGGGAGGGCCTACGAGCAGTACTTC	CSASGGRAYEQYF
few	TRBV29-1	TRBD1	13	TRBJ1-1	TGCAGCGTGGCAGGGGGGATGAGCACTGAAGCTTTCTTT	CSVAGGMSTEAFF
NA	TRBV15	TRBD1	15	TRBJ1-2	TGTGCCACCAGCACTCGGACAGGACAAGGGGGAGGCTACACCTTC	CATSTRTGQGGGYTF
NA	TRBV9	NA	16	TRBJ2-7	TGTGCCAGCAGCGTAGCTCCAGGTGGGTTGATGGACGAGCAGTACTTC	CASSVAPGGLMDEQYF
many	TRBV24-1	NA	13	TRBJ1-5	TGTGCCACCAGCGACACCCTCAATCAGCCCCAGCATTTT	CATSDTLNQPQHF
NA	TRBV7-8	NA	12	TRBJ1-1	TGTGCCAGCAGCCGAAAGAACACTGGAGCTTTCTTT	CASSRKNTGAFF
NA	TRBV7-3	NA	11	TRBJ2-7	TGTGCCAGCAGCTTAAAGGACAAGCAGTACTTC	CASSLKDKQYF
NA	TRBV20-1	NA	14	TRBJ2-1	TGCAGTGCTAGGGCTAGCGAAGGATACAATGAGCAGTTCTTC	CSARASEGYNEQFF
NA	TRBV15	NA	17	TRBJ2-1	TGTGCCACCAGCAGAGATAGGGGACGGGGGCTCGGGGATGAGCAGTTCTTC	CATSRDRGRGLGDEQFF
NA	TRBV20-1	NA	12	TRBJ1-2	TGCAGTGCTAGAGCCCCCGGGGATGGCTACACCTTC	CSARAPGDGYTF
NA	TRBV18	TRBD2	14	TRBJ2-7	TGTGCCAGCTCACCTCCTAGCGGGAGATACGAGCAGTACTTC	CASSPPSGRYEQYF
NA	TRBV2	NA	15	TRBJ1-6	TGTGCCATCAGAAAGGGAGGAGAGGAGAATTCACCCCTCCACTTT	CAIRKGGEENSPLHF
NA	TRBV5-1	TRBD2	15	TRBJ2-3	TGCGCCAGCAGCGGATTAGCGGGGGGGATAAATACGCAGTATTTT	CASSGLAGGINTQYF
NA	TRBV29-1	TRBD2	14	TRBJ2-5	TGCAGCGTTCTAGTAGCGGGAGGGCAAGAGACCCAGTACTTC	CSVLVAGGQETQYF
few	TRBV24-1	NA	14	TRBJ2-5	TGTGCCACCCGGGGGGCACTACCCCAAGAGACCCAGTACTTC	CATRGALPQETQYF
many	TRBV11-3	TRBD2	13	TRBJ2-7	TGTGCCAGCAGCCCCGAGGGGAGGGGCGAGCAGTACTTC	CASSPEGRGEQYF
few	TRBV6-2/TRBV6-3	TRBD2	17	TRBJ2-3	TGTGCCAGCAGTTACCGGACTAGCGGGACTAGCACAGATACGCAGTATTTT	CASSYRTSGTSTDTQYF
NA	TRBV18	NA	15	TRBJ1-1	TGTGCCAGCTCACCCAACTTAGGAGGGAGCACTGAAGCTTTCTTT	CASSPNLGGSTEAFF
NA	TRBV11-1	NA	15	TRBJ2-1	TGTGCCAGCAGACCAACAGGGCTTGCCTACAATGAGCAGTTCTTC	CASRPTGLAYNEQFF
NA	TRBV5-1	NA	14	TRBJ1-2	TGCGCCAGCAGCGGGTCAGCAGGGTTCTATGGCTACACCTTC	CASSGSAGFYGYTF
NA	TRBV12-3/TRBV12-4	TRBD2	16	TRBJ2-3	TGTGCCAGCAGCCCGAAGACTAGCGGGTTCACAGATACGCAGTATTTT	CASSPKTSGFTDTQYF
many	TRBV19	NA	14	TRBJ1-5	TGTGCCAGTAGTATGGGTTCAAGCAATCAGCCCCAGCATTTT	CASSMGSSNQPQHF
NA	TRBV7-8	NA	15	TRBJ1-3	TGTGCCAGCAGCCCACTGGGGACCTCTGGAAACACCATATATTTT	CASSPLGTSGNTIYF
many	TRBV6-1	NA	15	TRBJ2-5	TGTGCCAGCAGTCCCCAAGGGCCAGCAAGAGCGACCCAGTACTTC	CASSPQGPARATQYF
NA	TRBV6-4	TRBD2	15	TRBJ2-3	TGTGCCAGCAGTGACTCCGGGCTAGCGGCAGATACGCAGTATTTT	CASSDSGLAADTQYF
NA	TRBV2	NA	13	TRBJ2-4	TGTGCCAGCAGTGAAGCGAGTGCGTTGAGATGGTACTTC	CASSEASALRWYF
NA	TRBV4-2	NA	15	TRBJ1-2	TGTGCCAGCAGCCAAGTATTTGCCTCCGGACAGGGCTACACCTTC	CASSQVFASGQGYTF